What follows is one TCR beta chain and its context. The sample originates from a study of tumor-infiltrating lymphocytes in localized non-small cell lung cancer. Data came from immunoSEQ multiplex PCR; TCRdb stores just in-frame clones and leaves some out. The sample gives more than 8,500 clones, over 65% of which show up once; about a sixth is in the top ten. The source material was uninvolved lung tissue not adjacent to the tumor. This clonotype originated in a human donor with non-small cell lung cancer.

Written as DNA, the CDR3 is TGCGCCAGCAGCGGGGGGGCAAAAGAGACCCAGTACTTC. Translation gives CASSGGAKETQYF. The rearrangement uses TRBV5-1 and TRBJ2-5, with TRBD2 as a possible D gene (7 bases). The germline gives CDR1 SGHRS, CDR2 YFSETQ. Trimming took 4 bases from V and 3 from J, leaving 10 bases between them. This CDR3 comprises 13 residues.